This T cell receptor (beta chain) was sequenced during a study of blood T cell repertoires in COVID-19. Study overall: The United States, Italy and Spain provided the acute and convalescent COVID-19 samples.

The CDR3 loop spans 17 amino acids. The V gene end was trimmed by 4 bases and the J gene end by 3 bases; junction bases not matched to a gene: 14. Germline loops: CDR1 SGHDT, CDR2 YYEEEE. How the authors handled the data: For nucleated cells, counts were estimated from reference gene primer amplification. Sequenced by immunoSEQ multiplex PCR; TCRdb stores in-frame clones only, minus some. V and J calls and clone size come straight from that table; D and trimming were deduced from the DNA. This sample has 200,000 to 250,000 clones; less than 85% occur once, and the top ten carry around 5.4%. Sequences were obtained from peripheral blood. V gene TRBV5-6 combines with J gene TRBJ2-7; TRBD1 matches 9 bases. This sequence was found in a woman in her 70s with acute or convalescent COVID-19. CDR3 loop: CASSPRGSGTGYYEQYF. CDR3 DNA sequence: TGTGCCAGCAGCCCGCGAGGATCCGGGACAGGGTACTACGAGCAGTACTTC.